This T cell receptor (beta chain) emerged from a study of cytomegalovirus exposure and HLA in healthy donors. Overall study: From HLA-typed donors, an early data release held around 85 million unique TCRs. Regarding the study as a whole: Most sequenced TCRs were rare (though some public TCRs occurred in many donors). Later findings reportedly placed an Asian-associated ancestry cluster below the 666-donor mean for N-insertions. Sequence variants that were highly shared formed a cluster that was likely a sequencing artifact.

It was with 60 Vbeta and 13 Jbeta primers that the PCR ran. Method: immunoSEQ multiplex PCR; TCRdb's copy keeps in-frame clones and lacks some. The sample includes around 200,000 clones, more than 65% of them seen just once. Regarding this clone: The antigen remains unidentified.

This TCR was recovered from a man in his fifties in good health and CMV-seronegative. Sequenced input: PBMCs.

This CDR3 is CASSATGTAEKLFF. The CDR3 coding sequence is TGTGCCAGCAGTGCGACCGGGACAGCAGAAAAACTGTTTTTT. V usage is TRBV6-5 and J usage is TRBJ1-4, with 7 bases fitting TRBD1. This CDR3 comprises 14 residues. Germline-derived CDR1 and CDR2 are MNHEY and SVGAGI. V lost 5 bases and J lost 8; bases outside the gene matches: 8.